The 8 T cell receptor beta chains presented below share a single source sample, sequenced in a study of blood T cell repertoires in COVID-19. Assay: immunoSEQ multiplex PCR; the TCRdb copy retains only in-frame clones and omits some. The sample yields about 300,000 clones, around 85% seen once. Material for sequencing was peripheral blood. Every receptor here comes from a human donor with COVID-19, enrolled during active disease. The donor label of this sample is uncertain.

The chain has TRBV7-3 and TRBJ1-2; a possible D gene is TRBD1 (6 bases). CDR3 size: 14 residues. The germline V and J ends were trimmed by 0 bases and 6 bases, with 11 bases remaining between them. Germline loops: CDR1 SGHTA, CDR2 FQGTGA. CDR3 in amino acids: CASSLTGGRDGYTF. CDR3 nucleotides: TGTGCCAGCAGCTTAACAGGGGGACGCGATGGCTACACCTTC.

The V gene is TRBV27, the J gene TRBJ1-2, with TRBD1 matching 11 bases. Per germline, CDR1 MNHEY and CDR2 SMNVEV (reference sequence). The ends lost 5 bases at V and 6 bases at J; junction bases unmatched: 5. The CDR3 is 14 residues long. The DNA of the CDR3 is TGTGCCAGCAGTCGGGACAGGGGGTATGATGGCTACACCTTC. It yields the protein CASSRDRGYDGYTF.

This clone occurred once. The chain joins TRBV7-3 to TRBJ1-1; maybe TRBD1 (6 bases). Germline values: CDR1 SGHTA, CDR2 FQGTGA. V was pared by 5 bases and J by 6 bases, with 13 bases between. The CDR3 totals 13 residues. CDR3 loop: CASSPLGAAEAFF. CDR3 nucleotides: TGTGCCAGCAGCCCTTTGGGGGCGGCTGAAGCTTTCTTT.

V gene TRBV19 combines with J gene TRBJ1-1; D is perhaps TRBD1 (5 bases). Trimming pared 4 bases from V and 3 bases from J, leaving 15 bases between. The CDR3 has 15 residues. The V gene's germline CDR1 is LNHDA and CDR2 SQIVND (reference sequence). CDR3 residues: CASSTGGGVDTEAFF. In DNA form, the CDR3 reads TGTGCCAGTAGTACGGGTGGGGGGGTAGACACTGAAGCTTTCTTT.

This chain uses TRBV28 with TRBJ1-2; the D gene is possibly TRBD1 (5 bases). Germline CDR1 is MDHEN and CDR2 is SYDVKM. V was shortened by 8 bases and J by 0 bases, with 13 bases between the two germline ends. This CDR3 contains 14 residues. The CDR3 nucleotides are TGTGCCAGCTCCTCGACAGTACCTAACTATGGCTACACCTTC. Its translation is CASSSTVPNYGYTF.

The chain links TRBV7-2 to TRBJ2-3; 7 bases line up with TRBD2. This CDR3 contains 15 residues. The J segment lost 9 bases and the V segment lost 1 base, leaving 10 bases of the junction unmatched. Germline assignment: CDR1 SGHTA and CDR2 FQGNSA. The CDR3 nucleotides are TGTGCCAGCAGCTTAGGTTGGGGAACGGGAGGCACGCAGTATTTT. Protein sequence: CASSLGWGTGGTQYF.

V and J are TRBV19 and TRBJ1-6, with D unclear. The V gene's germline CDR1 is LNHDA and CDR2 SQIVND (reference sequence). V shed 1 base and J shed 10 bases, with 14 bases lying between them. The CDR3 covers 15 residues. This CDR3 reads CASSIGAVASSPLHF. CDR3 DNA sequence: TGTGCCAGTAGTATAGGAGCCGTAGCGAGCTCACCCCTCCACTTT.

The CDR3, as DNA: TGTGCCAGCAGTTTATCCGGGGGTACAACTAATGAAAAACTGTTTTTT. Its protein product is CASSLSGGTTNEKLFF. V usage is TRBV28 and J usage is TRBJ1-4, with a tentative D call TRBD1 (5 bases). There are 16 residues in the CDR3. Germline-derived CDR1 and CDR2 are MDHEN and SYDVKM. V lost 1 base, J lost 0 bases, and 9 bases lay in between.